By sample share, the clone carrying this T cell receptor beta chain is large (0.1 to 1%). Its antigen is currently unknown. Adaptor-ligated barcode primers were used to amplify TRBV12-4/TRBJ1-2 clonotypes. TCRdb itself ran the multiplex PCR reads through MiXCR, one entry per CDR3 protein. The table includes 190 or so distinct CDR3 sequences, around 9.3% detected once. Overall study results and limits: Tumor Treg TCRs overlapped most with tumor naive CD4+ cells. Tumor memory CD4+ T cell TCR gene usage clustered with blood and lymph node memory CD4+ cells and lymph node naive CD4+ cells. Around 13% of tumor Treg sequences matched naive CD4+ cells.

Cells sorted as Tregs were CD4+, CD25+ and CD127-/low. The CDR3 extends over 13 amino acids. V lost 6 bases and J lost 9; bases outside the gene matches: 8. The clonotype comes from a female donor with breast cancer. The V call is TRBV12-3 or TRBV12-4, the J call TRBJ1-2; 9 bases agree with TRBD1. Sample: Tregs sorted from blood. In nucleotides, the CDR3 is TGTGCCAGCAGCCCGGGACAGGGTGACCGCTACACCTTC. Translated, it gives CASSPGQGDRYTF.